Presented here are 25 T cell receptor beta chains from one specimen sequenced in a study of technical replicates of blood from a handful of donors. Here immunoSEQ multiplex PCR was the method, and the copy in TCRdb shows in-frame clones only, minus some. The sample has approximately 75,000 clones, nearly 97% seen once; the top ten hold about 0.36%. Sequenced: T cells isolated from PBMCs. The receptor source for this set is a human donor in good health.

Written as DNA, the CDR3 is TGTGCCAGCAGCCCCCCCAGGGCGGGGGAGCCAACGAACACCGGGGAGCTGTTTTTT. It translates to CASSPPRAGEPTNTGELFF. This rearrangement joins TRBV7-9 to TRBJ2-2; 7 positions agree with TRBD2. The length of the CDR3 is 19 residues. Trimming at V came to 5 bases and at J to 0 bases, leaving 15 bases not matched to a gene. Germline V gene data show CDR1 as SEHNR and CDR2 as FQNEAQ (reference sequence).

The CDR3 sequence is CASREQPQETQYF. The CDR3 coding sequence is TGCGCCAGCAGGGAACAGCCCCAAGAGACCCAGTACTTC. The rearrangement uses TRBV5-1 and TRBJ2-5; D is ambiguous. The germline V gene encodes CDR1 SGHRS and CDR2 YFSETQ. The germline V and J ends were trimmed by 5 bases and 1 base, with 9 bases remaining between them. This CDR3 contains 13 residues.

This clone was detected only once. The J gene is TRBJ2-7, the V gene TRBV18, with TRBD1 as a possible D gene (5 bases). The V end lost 9 bases, the J end lost 2 bases, and 11 bases lay between the germline ends. CDR1 is KGHSH, CDR2 LQKENI, per germline. The CDR3 runs 12 residues. CDR3 DNA: TGTGCCAGTACAGGCCCTGCCTACGAGCAGTACTTC. Translating it yields CASTGPAYEQYF.

This clone has only one observation. This CDR3 is CASSLSSGANVLTF. In nucleotides, the CDR3 is TGTGCCAGCAGTCTTAGCTCTGGGGCCAACGTCCTGACTTTC. The rearrangement uses TRBV7-9 and TRBJ2-6; no firm D call. The CDR3 contains 14 residues. CDR1 and CDR2 (germline): SEHNR, FQNEAQ (reference sequence). The V gene lost 6 bases and the J gene lost 0 bases, with 6 bases spanning the gap.

The V gene is TRBV5-1, the J gene TRBJ2-1, with 11 bases that match TRBD2. Germline V CDR1 and CDR2: SGHRS, YFSETQ. V gave up 4 bases and J gave up 4 bases; unmatched junction bases: 10. The CDR3 extends over 17 amino acids. The CDR3 loop is CASSPQLAGVTYNEQFF. In DNA form, the CDR3 reads TGCGCCAGCAGCCCTCAACTAGCGGGGGTTACATACAATGAGCAGTTCTTC.

This chain joins TRBV7-3 and TRBJ1-3, with unresolved D. Trimming took 6 bases from V and 2 from J, leaving 8 bases between them. Germline V gene data show CDR1 as SGHTA and CDR2 as FQGTGA. The CDR3 contains 13 residues. The CDR3 is CASRAPTGNTIYF. DNA for the CDR3: TGTGCCAGCAGGGCCCCGACTGGAAACACCATATATTTT.

About this clone itself: At one of its ends the junction is not consistent with the germline gene, which may arise from a read error. The genes are TRBV29-1 and TRBJ1-2; D is ambiguous. Germline loops: CDR1 SQVTM, CDR2 ANQGSEA. The CDR3 totals 10 residues. CDR3 sequence: CSFDESGYTF. Written as DNA, the CDR3 is TGCAGCTTTGACGAGAGTGGCTACACCTTC.

The V and J genes are TRBV5-8 and TRBJ1-2; tentative D call: TRBD1 (5 bases). V was clipped by 0 bases and J by 0 bases, with 12 bases between them. Germline values: CDR1 SGHTS, CDR2 YDEGEE. This CDR3 contains 16 residues. DNA for the CDR3: TGTGCCAGCAGCTTGGTGTTCGGGGGGTCTAACTATGGCTACACCTTC. Translating it yields CASSLVFGGSNYGYTF.

The V gene is TRBV6-5, the J gene TRBJ2-7, with a tentative D call TRBD2 (5 bases). The CDR3 extends over 16 amino acids. V shed 0 bases and J shed 0 bases, with 12 bases lying between them. Germline values: CDR1 MNHEY, CDR2 SVGAGI. CDR3 nucleotide sequence: TGTGCCAGCAGTTACTCTCATCGGGGAAGCTCCTACGAGCAGTACTTC. Its protein is CASSYSHRGSSYEQYF.

The chain employs TRBV30 and TRBJ1-5; no reliable D call. The CDR3 totals 13 residues. Germline values: CDR1 GTSNPN, CDR2 SVGIG (reference sequence). V was pared by 0 bases and J by 5 bases, with 8 bases between. The CDR3 here is CAWSVEQHQPQHF. CDR3 coding DNA: TGTGCCTGGAGTGTTGAGCAACATCAGCCCCAGCATTTT.

This clone appeared a single time. The chain joins TRBV14 to TRBJ2-3; 9 bases fit TRBD1. The CDR3 totals 16 residues. Germline CDR1 and CDR2: SGHDN and FVKESK. V was pared by 4 bases and J by 6 bases, with 11 bases of the junction left unmatched. The CDR3 bases are TGTGCCAGCAGCCGATATGACAGGGGGTTTGTTGATACGCAGTATTTT. This gives the protein CASSRYDRGFVDTQYF.

The V call is TRBV29-1, the J call TRBJ2-1; TRBD1 is a possible D gene (5 bases). This CDR3 spans 14 amino acids. The V end was cut by 1 base, the J end by 2 bases, with 9 bases between. Germline lookup yields CDR1 SQVTM and CDR2 ANQGSEA. This chain's CDR3 is CSVEGETAYNEQFF. DNA of the CDR3: TGCAGCGTTGAAGGAGAGACAGCCTACAATGAGCAGTTCTTC.

V gene TRBV27 combines with J gene TRBJ1-1; D not resolved. V dropped 0 bases and J dropped 2 bases, with 7 bases sitting between them. Germline V gives CDR1 MNHEY, CDR2 SMNVEV (reference sequence). The CDR3 extends over 14 amino acids. Written as DNA, the CDR3 is TGTGCCAGCAGTTTATCTCCGTTAAACACTGAAGCTTTCTTT. It yields the protein CASSLSPLNTEAFF.

V gene TRBV29-1 combines with J gene TRBJ2-7, with 7 bases that match TRBD2. Germline CDR1 SQVTM, CDR2 ANQGSEA. The CDR3 contains 14 residues. Trimming removed 6 bases from V and 0 bases from J; junction bases left unmatched: 8. CDR3: CSVGGTIPSYEQYF. The CDR3, as DNA: TGCAGCGTCGGTGGGACTATCCCCTCCTACGAGCAGTACTTC.

This chain uses TRBV27 with TRBJ2-7; D gene ambiguous. The CDR3 consists of 13 residues. Germline V CDR1 and CDR2: MNHEY, SMNVEV (reference sequence). V lost 2 bases to trimming and J lost 4 bases, with 9 bases between them. CDR3 sequence (DNA): TGTGCCAGCAGTTTAGAGGCAGATTACGAGCAGTACTTC. Translation: CASSLEADYEQYF.

The chain recombines TRBV10-1 with TRBJ2-2, with 8 bases aligning to TRBD2. CDR1 is WNHNN and CDR2 is SYGVQD in the germline V gene (reference sequence). Trimming cost V 6 bases and J 3 bases; bases outside gene matches: 6. The CDR3 has 15 amino acids. The CDR3: CASSNSGTDTGELFF. The CDR3 DNA sequence: TGCGCCAGCAGCAATAGCGGGACCGACACCGGGGAGCTGTTTTTT.

This rearrangement joins TRBV7-2 to TRBJ2-1; 11 bases agree with TRBD2. V shed 5 bases, J shed 7 bases, and the junction held 7 bases outside the gene matches. The CDR3 sequence is 15 residues long. CDR1 is SGHTA and CDR2 is FQGNSA in the germline V gene. CDR3 DNA sequence: TGTGCCAGCAGCCCCGTAGCGGGAGGGGGGAATGAGCAGTTCTTC. Protein sequence: CASSPVAGGGNEQFF.

The chain is built from TRBV14 and TRBJ1-4; 7 positions agree with TRBD1. The CDR3 contains 14 residues. Germline lookup yields CDR1 SGHDN and CDR2 FVKESK. The trim removed 8 bases at V and 8 bases at J, leaving 11 bases unmatched. CDR3 loop: CASGLNYRGEKLFF. In nucleotides, the CDR3 is TGTGCCAGCGGCTTAAACTACAGGGGAGAAAAACTGTTTTTT.

This chain uses TRBV27 with TRBJ2-7, with 11 nucleotides matching TRBD2. CDR3 size: 15 residues. Germline values: CDR1 MNHEY, CDR2 SMNVEV (reference sequence). The V gene end was trimmed by 6 bases and the J gene end by 2 bases; junction bases not matched to a gene: 6. The CDR3 DNA sequence: TGTGCCAGCAGGGCAGTAGCGGGAGGGGCCTACGAGCAGTACTTC. Translation gives CASRAVAGGAYEQYF.

This rearrangement joins TRBV7-3 to TRBJ1-1; D not resolved. The CDR3 contains 13 residues. From germline, CDR1 is SGHTA and CDR2 FQGTGA. V lost 10 bases, J lost 0 bases, and 12 bases lay in between. The CDR3 nucleotides are TGTGCCACTCAACGGTCGATGAACACTGAAGCTTTCTTT. Translation: CATQRSMNTEAFF.

The V and J genes are TRBV5-1 and TRBJ2-5; TRBD1 agrees at 7 bases. CDR1 and CDR2 (germline): SGHRS, YFSETQ. J lost 4 bases, V lost 6 bases, and 21 bases had no gene match. The CDR3 is made up of 18 amino acids. The CDR3 DNA reads as TGCGCCAGCACCAACAGGGGAAGTTTAACCGGATCCGGAGAGACCCAGTACTTC. This sequence encodes CASTNRGSLTGSGETQYF.

The chain links TRBV6-1 to TRBJ2-3, with a possible D match to TRBD2 (6 bases). The CDR3 length is 15 residues. Germline-derived CDR1 and CDR2 are MNHNS and SASEGT. V was trimmed by 3 bases and J by 3 bases, leaving 13 bases between them. The CDR3 DNA is TGTGCCAGCAGTGACATGTCTAGCGAGACAGATACGCAGTATTTT. The encoded protein is CASSDMSSETDTQYF.

This chain links TRBV5-4 with TRBJ2-1; 10 bases map to TRBD2. The germline V gene encodes CDR1 SGHNT and CDR2 YYREEE (reference sequence). The CDR3 has 15 amino acids. V lost 9 bases, J lost 5 bases, and 11 bases stayed unmatched. The CDR3 sequence is CAIQGAGGFNNEQFF. The CDR3 DNA is TGTGCCATCCAGGGAGCGGGAGGGTTCAACAATGAGCAGTTCTTC.

The J gene is TRBJ1-2, the V gene TRBV7-2; perhaps TRBD1 as D (6 bases). This CDR3 spans 13 amino acids. V gave up 2 bases and J gave up 12 bases, with 16 bases separating them. The germline V gene has CDR1 SGHTA and CDR2 FQGNSA. The CDR3 DNA reads as TGTGCCAGCAGCTTATTATCGGTACAGGGCAACACCTTC. It codes for CASSLLSVQGNTF.

The chain is built from TRBV27 and TRBJ2-7; tentatively, D is TRBD2 (6 bases). Looked up from germline, CDR1 is MNHEY and CDR2 is SMNVEV (reference sequence). This CDR3 spans 16 amino acids. Deletions cut 3 bases from V and 5 bases from J, with 20 bases between. The CDR3 spells CASSFSTSWRGNEQYF. The CDR3 DNA follows: TGTGCCAGCAGTTTCTCTACTAGCTGGAGGGGCAACGAGCAGTACTTC.